Listed below are T cell receptor beta chains from one sample, sequenced in a study of early T cells in non-severe SARS-CoV-2 infection. Via MiXCR, TCRdb re-called the 5' RACE reads, giving one row per CDR3 protein. The sample records about 81,000 distinct CDR3 sequences, roughly 6% being singletons. Source material: whole blood. The source is an adult who was a healthcare worker with PCR-confirmed SARS-CoV-2 infection or an uninfected control (not recorded which). The CDR3 runs from the conserved cysteine through the conserved F or W. D genes are given only for firm matches. Clone size is given for some rows only: seen once, a few or many times, or a class if the clone is expanded.

TGCGCCAGCAGCACGGGAGCGGCCAATCAAGAGACCCAGTACTTC	CASSTGAANQETQYF	TRBJ2-5	TRBV5-1	many	NA
TGTGCCAGCAGCAAGCGGGACAGTAGCTTCTTC	CASSKRDSSFF	TRBJ1-2	TRBV12-3/TRBV12-4	few	TRBD1
TGCAGTGCGTCCCTTCCTGGGAGGAACTATGGCTACACCTTC	CSASLPGRNYGYTF	TRBJ1-2	TRBV20-1	few	NA
TGTGCTAGTGGTCCTGACATGGGAGCCCACGAGCAGTACTTC	CASGPDMGAHEQYF	TRBJ2-7	TRBV12-5	many	NA
TGTGCCAGCACGTCGGGGGGCTCTGGAAACACCATATATTTT	CASTSGGSGNTIYF	TRBJ1-3	TRBV28	many	NA
TGCAGCGCCACACTAACTGAAGCTTTCTTT	CSATLTEAFF	TRBJ1-1	TRBV29-1	many	NA
TGCGCCAGCAGCCAAGATAGGTCTGGCTCACACCTCTATGGCTACACCTTC	CASSQDRSGSHLYGYTF	TRBJ1-2	TRBV4-3	many	NA
TGTGCCAGCAGTGACGCCCGGGCTCAGCCCCAGCATTTT	CASSDARAQPQHF	TRBJ1-5	TRBV2	NA	NA
TGTGCCAGCAGTTTGTGGGTTGACAATGAGCAGTTCTTC	CASSLWVDNEQFF	TRBJ2-1	TRBV5-6	many	NA
TGTGCCACCAGCAGCCCAAGTGGGGCCCATCCGATTCAATTT	CATSSPSGAHPIQF	TRBJ1-6	TRBV15	NA	NA
TGCAGTGCTTCCCTACAGGGGCGCCAGTACTTC	CSASLQGRQYF	TRBJ2-4	TRBV20-1	many	TRBD1
TGTGCCAGCAGTTACCCCGGACAGGGGTTGGAGACCCAGTACTTC	CASSYPGQGLETQYF	TRBJ2-5	TRBV6-2/TRBV6-3	few	TRBD1
TGTGCCAGCAGCTTGCTCGCGGGTGAGCAGTTCTTC	CASSLLAGEQFF	TRBJ2-1	TRBV7-9	many	NA
TGTGCCAGCAGATTAGGTCTTGATACCGGGGAGCTGTTTTTT	CASRLGLDTGELFF	TRBJ2-2	TRBV7-2	NA	NA
TGTGCCAGCAGGCAACAGGAAAACACTGAAGCTTTCTTT	CASRQQENTEAFF	TRBJ1-1	TRBV3-1	many	NA
TGTGCCAGCAGACTATCCGAGCAGACGGGGTATAGCAATCAGCCCCAGCATTTT	CASRLSEQTGYSNQPQHF	TRBJ1-5	TRBV6-2/TRBV6-3	many	NA